The sequence of this T cell receptor beta chain was determined in a study of T-cell reconstitution after alpha-beta-depleted transplantation in children. This clonotype was counted at least ten times. V was shortened by 3 bases and J by 2 bases, with 11 bases between the two germline ends. The germline V gene has CDR1 SGHRS and CDR2 YFSETQ. The CDR3 has 14 amino acids. TCRbeta library construction was performed incorporating unique molecular identifiers. TCRdb analysed the PCR reads with MiXCR anew, one entry per CDR3 protein. In the table there are approximately 91,000 distinct CDR3 sequences, roughly 7.7% of which are singletons.

The sample here was PBMCs from the stem cell graft donor, taken from the stem cell graft. The sequence derives from a human donor who donated a stem cell graft to a child with congenital amegakaryocytic thrombocytopenia. This chain connects TRBV5-1 to TRBJ1-2; D is uncertain. The CDR3 DNA reads as TGCGCCAGCAGCTCCCTAACACCCAACTATGGCTACACCTTC. As protein: CASSSLTPNYGYTF.